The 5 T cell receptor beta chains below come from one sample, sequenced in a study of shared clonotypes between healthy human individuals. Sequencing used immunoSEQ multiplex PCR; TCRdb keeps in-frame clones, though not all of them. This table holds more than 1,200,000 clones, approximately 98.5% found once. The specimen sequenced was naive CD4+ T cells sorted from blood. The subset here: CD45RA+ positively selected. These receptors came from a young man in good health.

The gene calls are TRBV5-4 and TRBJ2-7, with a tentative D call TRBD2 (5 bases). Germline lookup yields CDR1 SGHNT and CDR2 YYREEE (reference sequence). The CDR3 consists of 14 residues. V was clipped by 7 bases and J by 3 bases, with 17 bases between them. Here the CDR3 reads CASRDGGTFYEQYF. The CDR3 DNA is TGTGCCAGCCGGGATGGAGGAACTTTCTACGAGCAGTACTTC.

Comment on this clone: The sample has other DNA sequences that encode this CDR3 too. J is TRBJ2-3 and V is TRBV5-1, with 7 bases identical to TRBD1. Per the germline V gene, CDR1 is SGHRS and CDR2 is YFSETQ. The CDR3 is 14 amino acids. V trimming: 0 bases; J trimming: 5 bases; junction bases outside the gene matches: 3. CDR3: CASSLGRGRDTQYF. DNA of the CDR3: TGCGCCAGCAGCTTGGGAAGGGGGCGAGATACGCAGTATTTT.

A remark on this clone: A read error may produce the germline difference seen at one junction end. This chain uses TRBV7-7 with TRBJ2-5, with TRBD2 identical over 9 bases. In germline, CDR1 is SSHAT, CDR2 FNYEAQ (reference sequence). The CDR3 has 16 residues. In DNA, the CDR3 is TGTGCTAGCAGCTTAGGGCTAGCGGGGAACCAAGAGACCCAGTACTTC. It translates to CASSLGLAGNQETQYF.

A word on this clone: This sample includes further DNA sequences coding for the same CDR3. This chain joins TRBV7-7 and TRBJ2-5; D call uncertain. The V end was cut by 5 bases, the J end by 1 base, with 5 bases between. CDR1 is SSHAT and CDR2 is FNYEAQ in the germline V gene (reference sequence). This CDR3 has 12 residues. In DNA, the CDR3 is TGTGCCAGCAGCCCCATCCAAGAGACCCAGTACTTC. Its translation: CASSPIQETQYF.

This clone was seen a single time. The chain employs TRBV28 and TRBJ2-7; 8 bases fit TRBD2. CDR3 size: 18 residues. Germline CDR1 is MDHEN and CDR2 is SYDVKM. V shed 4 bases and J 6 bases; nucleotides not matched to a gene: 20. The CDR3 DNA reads TGTGCCAGCAGTTCCCCCTGGAGGGGGAGCGGGAGCTATAGCGAGCAGTACTTC. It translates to CASSSPWRGSGSYSEQYF.